This passage covers 22 T cell receptor beta chains from one sample sequenced in a study of shared clonotypes between healthy human individuals (dated by TCRdb to 2018 to 2020). Library preparation employed the immunoSEQ multiplex PCR assay. What TCRdb holds here is the immuneACCESS table cut down to in-frame rearrangements. Part of the clones is not present; checked against another copy, under half of the missing clones reflect an unresolved V gene, and the others are unexplained. The sample table records 450,000 to 700,000 clones; 95% to 96% of these occur just once. The ten largest clones represent about 0.11% of the sample. CD8 naive samples were obtained by positive selection for CCR7 among CD45RO-negative cells, yielding a CD45RA+CCR7+ population from which TemRA cells were excluded. Material: naive CD8+ T cells sorted from blood. Sample cell subset or site, as interpreted from the label and publication: CD45RA+CCR7+. The receptors stem from a young woman in good health.

The rearrangement uses TRBV5-6 and TRBJ2-7; no reliable D call. Germline CDR1 SGHDT, CDR2 YYEEEE. V lost 4 bases and J lost 3, with 11 bases in between. The CDR3 totals 13 residues. The CDR3 loop is CASSMDENYEQYF. The CDR3, as DNA: TGTGCCAGCAGCATGGACGAGAACTACGAGCAGTACTTC.

The sample holds a few counts of this clone. The chain carries TRBV7-9 and TRBJ1-1, with D unresolved. CDR1 is SEHNR, CDR2 FQNEAQ, per germline (reference sequence). This CDR3 is 12 amino acids long. Trimming stripped 3 bases from V and 3 bases from J, with 5 bases between. The CDR3 nucleotides are TGTGCCAGCAGCTTTGATTACACTGAAGCTTTCTTT. Amino acids: CASSFDYTEAFF.

The chain combines TRBV6-5 with TRBJ1-1, with a possible D match to TRBD1 (5 bases). The CDR3 extends over 15 amino acids. Trimming shortened V by 5 bases and J by 2 bases, and 15 bases separated the two germline ends. Germline values: CDR1 MNHEY, CDR2 SVGAGI. CDR3 residues: CASSGPGGVNTEAFF. Written as DNA, the CDR3 is TGTGCCAGCAGTGGCCCTGGGGGGGTTAACACTGAAGCTTTCTTT.

This chain links TRBV27 with TRBJ2-7, with TRBD2 identical over 13 bases. This CDR3 has 14 residues. Losses at the gene ends were 5 bases for V and 6 bases for J; bases not matched to a gene: 4. Germline V lookup: CDR1 MNHEY, CDR2 SMNVEV (reference sequence). In nucleotides, the CDR3 is TGTGCCAGCAGTACGACTAGCGGGAGGAGCGAGCAGTACTTC. Its protein is CASSTTSGRSEQYF.

This chain connects TRBV4-1 to TRBJ2-2; D perhaps matches TRBD2 (6 bases). The CDR3 totals 17 residues. CDR1 and CDR2 (germline): MGHRA, YSYEKL. Trimming removed 0 bases from V and 4 bases from J, with 15 bases in between. The CDR3 is CASSQEPLTSFTGELFF. DNA of the CDR3: TGCGCCAGCAGCCAAGAACCCCTGACTAGTTTCACCGGGGAGCTGTTTTTT.

The chain employs TRBV7-8 and TRBJ2-7; D is uncertain. Per the germline V gene, CDR1 is SGHVS and CDR2 is FQNEAQ. Trimming stripped 1 base from V and 0 bases from J, with 7 bases between. The CDR3 totals 14 residues. CDR3 DNA: TGTGCCAGCAGCTTAGGCCTCGACTCCTACGAGCAGTACTTC. Its translation: CASSLGLDSYEQYF.

CDR3 in amino acids: CASSFNPGVASQETQYF. In DNA form, the CDR3 reads TGTGCCAGCAGCTTTAACCCGGGCGTAGCGTCTCAAGAGACCCAGTACTTC. The chain is built from TRBV7-9 and TRBJ2-5, with TRBD2 as a possible D gene (5 bases). Per germline, CDR1 SEHNR and CDR2 FQNEAQ (reference sequence). CDR3 size: 17 residues. V lost 3 bases to trimming and J lost 2 bases, with 19 bases between them.

V usage is TRBV13 and J usage is TRBJ1-2; a possible D gene is TRBD1 (6 bases). The germline V and J ends were trimmed by 4 bases and 7 bases, with 22 bases remaining between them. CDR3 length: 16 amino acids. CDR1 is PRHDT, CDR2 FYEKMQ, per germline (reference sequence). DNA for the CDR3: TGTGCCAGCAGCTCTGGGGGCCTTTCCGTGGAGGTTGGCTACACCTTC. Translated, it gives CASSSGGLSVEVGYTF.

V and J are TRBV10-3 and TRBJ2-3; 8 bases are a match to TRBD2. In germline, CDR1 is ENHRY, CDR2 SYGVKD. The CDR3 covers 15 residues. V gave up 3 bases and J gave up 2 bases; unmatched junction bases: 4. The CDR3 nucleotides read TGTGCCATCAGTGAAGAAGCGGGAGACACAGATACGCAGTATTTT. Translating gives CAISEEAGDTDTQYF.

The gene calls are TRBV15 and TRBJ2-7; D gene ambiguous. CDR3 size: 14 residues. CDR1 LNHNV and CDR2 YYDKDF come from the germline V gene (reference sequence). Trimming stripped 0 bases from V and 0 bases from J, with 6 bases between. CDR3 in amino acids: CATSREADSYEQYF. As DNA, the CDR3 is TGTGCCACCAGCAGAGAGGCAGACTCCTACGAGCAGTACTTC.

The chain recombines TRBV9 with TRBJ2-1; either TRBD1 or TRBD2 may supply D (5 bases each). Germline lookup yields CDR1 SGDLS and CDR2 YYNGEE. With 0 bases removed from V and 6 bases from J, the gap between germline ends came to 13 bases. The CDR3 is made up of 15 amino acids. The CDR3 bases are TGTGCCAGCAGCGTAGTAGCGCGAGGGACCAATGAGCAGTTCTTC. Protein sequence: CASSVVARGTNEQFF.

This chain links TRBV29-1 with TRBJ2-5; D unclear. The CDR3 is made up of 11 amino acids. V lost 5 bases and J 3 bases, leaving 7 bases between the germline ends. Germline V gene data show CDR1 as SQVTM and CDR2 as ANQGSEA. The CDR3 sequence is CSVWGEETQYF. The CDR3, as DNA: TGCAGCGTTTGGGGTGAAGAGACCCAGTACTTC.

The chain uses TRBV19 and TRBJ1-1; D is unclear. CDR3 size: 16 residues. Germline CDR1 LNHDA, CDR2 SQIVND (reference sequence). Trimming stripped 7 bases from V and 0 bases from J, with 18 bases between. The CDR3 region has the DNA TGTGCCAGTACCCCCTTATGGGGAATCATGAACACTGAAGCTTTCTTT. It specifies CASTPLWGIMNTEAFF.

The chain has TRBV28 and TRBJ2-7; weak D call: TRBD2 (6 bases). The CDR3 runs 14 residues. The germline V gene encodes CDR1 MDHEN and CDR2 SYDVKM. V lost 4 bases and J 4 bases, leaving 14 bases between the germline ends. Written as DNA, the CDR3 is TGTGCCAGCAGTTCCCGGGAGCTTAAATACGAGCAGTACTTC. Translation: CASSSRELKYEQYF.

The chain combines TRBV7-9 with TRBJ2-2; 7 bases map to TRBD2. With V trimmed by 6 bases and J by 1 base, 8 bases remained unmatched. Germline CDR1 reads SEHNR; CDR2 reads FQNEAQ (reference sequence). This CDR3 comprises 16 residues. This CDR3 is CASRYSSGLNTGELFF. In DNA, the CDR3 is TGTGCCAGCAGATACTCTAGCGGTTTGAACACCGGGGAGCTGTTTTTT. Variable domain in full (rest from reference TRBV7-9 and TRBJ2-2): DTGVSQNPRHKITKRGQNVTFRCDPISEHNRLYWYRQTLGQGPEFLTYFQNEAQLEKSRLLSDRFSAERPKGSFSTLEIQRTEQGDSAMYLCASRYSSGLNTGELFFGEGSRLTVL.

V is TRBV5-1 and J is TRBJ1-2; 7 nucleotides match TRBD1. J lost 3 bases, V lost 0 bases, and 5 bases had no gene match. Germline V gene lookup returns CDR1 SGHRS and CDR2 YFSETQ. The CDR3 consists of 15 residues. CDR3 coding DNA: TGCGCCAGCAGCTTGGTAGGGACAGATTACTATGGCTACACCTTC. Its protein product is CASSLVGTDYYGYTF. The full variable domain, completed using reference TRBV5-1 and TRBJ1-2, is KAGVTQTPRYLIKTRGQQVTLSCSPISGHRSVSWYQQTPGQGLQFLFEYFSETQRNKGNFPGRFSGRQFSNSRSEMNVSTLELGDSALYLCASSLVGTDYYGYTFGSGTRLTVV.

This chain joins TRBV2 and TRBJ2-5, with D possibly being TRBD1 (6 bases). The V end was cut by 6 bases, the J end by 3 bases, with 14 bases between. CDR1 SNHLY and CDR2 FYNNEI come from the germline V gene. The CDR3 sequence is 14 residues long. As DNA, the CDR3 is TGTGCCAGCAGGGGTTACAGGGCCGAAGAGACCCAGTACTTC. It specifies CASRGYRAEETQYF.

The chain is built from TRBV29-1 and TRBJ1-5; D remains unclear. The V gene lost 4 bases and the J gene lost 0 bases, with 13 bases spanning the gap. This CDR3 spans 15 amino acids. Germline CDR1 reads SQVTM; CDR2 reads ANQGSEA. The CDR3, as DNA: TGCAGCGTTGTGGAAGGAATTTATAGCAATCAGCCCCAGCATTTT. The encoded protein is CSVVEGIYSNQPQHF. The full variable domain, with the rest looked up from reference TRBV29-1 and TRBJ1-5, is SAVISQKPSRDICQRGTSLTIQCQVDSQVTMMFWYRQQPGQSLTLIATANQGSEATYESGFVIDKFPISRPNLTFSTLTVSNMSPEDSSIYLCSVVEGIYSNQPQHFGDGTRLSIL.

The chain combines TRBV27 with TRBJ1-3, with a weak D call TRBD1 (5 bases). The CDR3 runs to 13 residues. Germline values: CDR1 MNHEY, CDR2 SMNVEV (reference sequence). The V and J ends lost 5 bases and 6 bases respectively, with 11 bases between them. The CDR3 DNA is TGTGCCAGCAGTCCCGGGACTTCAAACACCATATATTTT. Amino acid sequence: CASSPGTSNTIYF.

The genes are TRBV19 and TRBJ2-7, with unresolved D. Germline V CDR1 and CDR2: LNHDA, SQIVND (reference sequence). The CDR3 spans 14 residues. Trimming took off 3 bases at V and 4 bases at J, with 13 bases between the two ends. The CDR3, as DNA: TGTGCCAGTAGTATGGGTTTGGGCGGATACGAGCAGTACTTC. Translation gives CASSMGLGGYEQYF.

V and J are TRBV27 and TRBJ2-5, with 10 bases aligning to TRBD1. CDR3 length equals 15 residues. The trim removed 5 bases at V and 5 bases at J, leaving 8 bases unmatched. Germline V gives CDR1 MNHEY, CDR2 SMNVEV (reference sequence). Here the CDR3 reads CASSPVGTGDETQYF. The CDR3 nucleotides are TGTGCCAGCAGTCCGGTAGGGACAGGGGACGAGACCCAGTACTTC.

The J gene is TRBJ1-2, the V gene TRBV6-5; D is unresolved. Trimming took off 2 bases at V and 1 base at J, with 11 bases between the two ends. The CDR3 contains 15 residues. Looked up from germline, CDR1 is MNHEY and CDR2 is SVGAGI. The CDR3 bases are TGTGCCAGCAGTTACCACCCAGGAGATAACTATGGCTACACCTTC. It encodes CASSYHPGDNYGYTF.